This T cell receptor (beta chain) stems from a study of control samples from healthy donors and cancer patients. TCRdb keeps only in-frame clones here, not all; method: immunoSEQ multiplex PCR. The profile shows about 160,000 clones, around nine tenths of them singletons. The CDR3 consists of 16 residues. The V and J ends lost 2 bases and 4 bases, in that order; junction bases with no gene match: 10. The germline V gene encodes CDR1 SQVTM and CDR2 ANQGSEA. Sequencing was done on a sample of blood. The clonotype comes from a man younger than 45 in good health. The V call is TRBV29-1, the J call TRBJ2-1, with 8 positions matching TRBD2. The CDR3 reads CSVEPTEGTRYNEQFF. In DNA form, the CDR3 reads TGCAGCGTTGAACCTACTGAGGGGACTAGGTACAATGAGCAGTTCTTC.